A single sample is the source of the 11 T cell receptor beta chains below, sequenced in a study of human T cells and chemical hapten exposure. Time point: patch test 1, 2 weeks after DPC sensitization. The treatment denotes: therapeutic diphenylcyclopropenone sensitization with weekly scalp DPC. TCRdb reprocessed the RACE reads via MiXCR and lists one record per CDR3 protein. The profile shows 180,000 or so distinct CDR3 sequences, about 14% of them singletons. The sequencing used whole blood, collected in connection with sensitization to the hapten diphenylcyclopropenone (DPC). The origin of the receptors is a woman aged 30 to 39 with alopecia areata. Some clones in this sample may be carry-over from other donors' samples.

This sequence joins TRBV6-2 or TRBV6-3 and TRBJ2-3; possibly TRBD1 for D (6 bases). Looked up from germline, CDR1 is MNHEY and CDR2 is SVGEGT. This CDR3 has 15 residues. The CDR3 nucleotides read TGTGCTTCGTGTGACCAGGGGTCCGGCACAGATACGCAGTATTTT. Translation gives CASCDQGSGTDTQYF.

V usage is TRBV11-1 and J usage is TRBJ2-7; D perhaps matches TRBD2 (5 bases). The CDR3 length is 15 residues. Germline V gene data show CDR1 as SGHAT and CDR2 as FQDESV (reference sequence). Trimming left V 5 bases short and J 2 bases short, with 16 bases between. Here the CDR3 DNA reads TGTGCCAGCAGCCGGAATGGACTGCTCACCTACGAGCAGTACTTC. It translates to CASSRNGLLTYEQYF. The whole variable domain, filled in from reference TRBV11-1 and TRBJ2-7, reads EAEVAQSPRYKITEKSQAVAFWCDPISGHATLYWYRQILGQGPELLVQFQDESVVDDSQLPKDRFSAERLKGVDSTLKIQPAELGDSAMYLCASSRNGLLTYEQYFGPGTRLTVT.

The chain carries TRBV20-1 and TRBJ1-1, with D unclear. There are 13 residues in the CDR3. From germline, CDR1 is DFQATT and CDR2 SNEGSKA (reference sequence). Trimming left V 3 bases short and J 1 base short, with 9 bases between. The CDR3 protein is CSASYQRNTEAFF. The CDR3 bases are TGCAGTGCTAGTTACCAGAGGAACACTGAAGCTTTCTTT.

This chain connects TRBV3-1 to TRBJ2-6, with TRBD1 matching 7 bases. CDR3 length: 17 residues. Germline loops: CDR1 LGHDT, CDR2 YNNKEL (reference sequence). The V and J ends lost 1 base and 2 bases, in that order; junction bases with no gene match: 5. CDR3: CASSQGPQGAGANVLTF. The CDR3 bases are TGTGCCAGCAGCCAAGGACCCCAGGGGGCTGGGGCCAACGTCCTGACTTTC.

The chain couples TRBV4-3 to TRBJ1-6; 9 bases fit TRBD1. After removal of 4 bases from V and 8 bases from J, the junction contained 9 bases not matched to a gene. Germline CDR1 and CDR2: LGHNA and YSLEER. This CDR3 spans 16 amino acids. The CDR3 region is CASSRTGDIQDSPLHF. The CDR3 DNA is TGCGCCAGCAGCCGGACAGGGGACATCCAGGATTCACCCCTCCACTTT.

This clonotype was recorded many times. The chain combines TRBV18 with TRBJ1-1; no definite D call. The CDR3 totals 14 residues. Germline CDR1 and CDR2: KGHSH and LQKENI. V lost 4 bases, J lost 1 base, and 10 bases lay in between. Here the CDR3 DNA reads TGTGCCAGCTCACGGGAGGATGGGAACACTGAAGCTTTCTTT. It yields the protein CASSREDGNTEAFF. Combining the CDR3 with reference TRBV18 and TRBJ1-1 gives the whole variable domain NAGVMQNPRHLVRRRGQEARLRCSPMKGHSHVYWYRQLPEEGLKFMVYLQKENIIDESGMPKERFSAEFPKEGPSILRIQQVVRGDSAAYFCASSREDGNTEAFFGQGTRLTVV.

This chain's CDR3 is CASLFGRAFF. The DNA of the CDR3 is TGTGCCTCACTATTCGGTCGGGCTTTCTTT. J is TRBJ1-1 and V is TRBV30; no reliable D call. Trimming stripped 7 bases from V and 11 bases from J, with 14 bases between. The germline gives CDR1 GTSNPN, CDR2 SVGIG (reference sequence). The CDR3 runs 10 residues. The whole variable domain, remainder taken from reference TRBV30 and TRBJ1-1, is SQTIHQWPATLVQPVGSPLSLECTVEGTSNPNLYWYRQAAGRGLQLLFYSVGIGQISSEVPQNLSASRPQDRQFILSSKKLLLSDSGFYLCASLFGRAFFGQGTRLTVV.

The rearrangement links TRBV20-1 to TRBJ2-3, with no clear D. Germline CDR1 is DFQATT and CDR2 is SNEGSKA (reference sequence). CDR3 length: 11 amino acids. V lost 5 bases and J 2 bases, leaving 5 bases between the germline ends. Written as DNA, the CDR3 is TGCAGTGCTCTGCTCACAGATACGCAGTATTTT. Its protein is CSALLTDTQYF.

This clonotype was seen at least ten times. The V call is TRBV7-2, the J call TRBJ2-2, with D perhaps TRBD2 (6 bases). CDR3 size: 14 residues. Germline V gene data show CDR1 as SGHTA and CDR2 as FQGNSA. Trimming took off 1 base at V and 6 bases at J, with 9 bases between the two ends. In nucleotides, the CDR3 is TGTGCCAGCAGCTTAGTGGCGGGGTCCGGGGAGCTGTTTTTT. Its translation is CASSLVAGSGELFF.

CDR3 DNA: TGTGCCAGCAGTTTAAAGGTAGCTGAAGCTTTCTTT. Translating it yields CASSLKVAEAFF. The rearrangement uses TRBV28 and TRBJ1-1, with D hard to call. V lost 2 bases and J 6 bases, leaving 7 bases between the germline ends. CDR1 is MDHEN and CDR2 is SYDVKM in the germline V gene. This CDR3 has 12 residues.

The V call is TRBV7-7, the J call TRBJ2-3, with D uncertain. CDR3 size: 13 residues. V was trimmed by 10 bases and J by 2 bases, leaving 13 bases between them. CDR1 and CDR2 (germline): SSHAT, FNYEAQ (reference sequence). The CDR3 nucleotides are TGTGCCACCTCTAAATCCGACACAGATACGCAGTATTTT. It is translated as CATSKSDTDTQYF.